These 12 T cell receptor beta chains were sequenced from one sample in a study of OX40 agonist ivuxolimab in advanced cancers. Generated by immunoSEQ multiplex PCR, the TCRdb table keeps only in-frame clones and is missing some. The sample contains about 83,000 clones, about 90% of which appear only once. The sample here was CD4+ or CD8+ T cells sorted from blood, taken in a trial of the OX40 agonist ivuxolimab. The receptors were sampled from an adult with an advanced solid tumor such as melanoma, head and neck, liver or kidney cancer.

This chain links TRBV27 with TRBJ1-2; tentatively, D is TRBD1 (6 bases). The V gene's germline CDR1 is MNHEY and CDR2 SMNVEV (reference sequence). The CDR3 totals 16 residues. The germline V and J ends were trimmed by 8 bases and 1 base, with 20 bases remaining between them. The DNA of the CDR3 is TGTGCCAGCTCCCGCACAGGGACGTCGGGTAACTATGGCTACACCTTC. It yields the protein CASSRTGTSGNYGYTF.

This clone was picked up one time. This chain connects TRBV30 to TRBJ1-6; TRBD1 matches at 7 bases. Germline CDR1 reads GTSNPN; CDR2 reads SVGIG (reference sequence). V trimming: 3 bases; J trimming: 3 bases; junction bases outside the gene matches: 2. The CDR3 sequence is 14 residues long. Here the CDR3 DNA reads TGTGCCTGGAGCCGGGACAGCTATAATTCACCCCTCCACTTT. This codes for CAWSRDSYNSPLHF.

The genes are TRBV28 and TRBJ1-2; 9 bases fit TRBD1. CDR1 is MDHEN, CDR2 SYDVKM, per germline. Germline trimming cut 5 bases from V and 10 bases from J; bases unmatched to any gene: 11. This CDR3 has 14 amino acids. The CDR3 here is CASSPYSGTGNYTF. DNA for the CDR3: TGTGCCAGCAGTCCCTACTCCGGGACAGGGAACTACACCTTC.

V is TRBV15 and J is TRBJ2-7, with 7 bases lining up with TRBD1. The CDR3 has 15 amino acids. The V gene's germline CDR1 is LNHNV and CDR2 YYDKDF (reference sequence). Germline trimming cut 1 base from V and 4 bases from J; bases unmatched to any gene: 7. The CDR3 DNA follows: TGTGCCACCAGCAGAGGAGACAGGGAAAGTTACGAGCAGTACGTC. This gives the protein CATSRGDRESYEQYV.

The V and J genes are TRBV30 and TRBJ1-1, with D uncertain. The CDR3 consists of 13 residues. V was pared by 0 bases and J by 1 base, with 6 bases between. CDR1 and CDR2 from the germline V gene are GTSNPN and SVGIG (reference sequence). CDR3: CAWSVFRNTEAFF. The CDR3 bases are TGTGCCTGGAGTGTATTCAGGAACACTGAAGCTTTCTTT.

CDR3: CASSEDLIGETQYF. The CDR3 DNA reads as TGTGCCAGCAGTGAGGATCTTATAGGAGAGACCCAGTACTTC. The chain has TRBV2 and TRBJ2-5; D remains unclear. This CDR3 has 14 residues. Germline values: CDR1 SNHLY, CDR2 FYNNEI. V lost 3 bases and J 4 bases, leaving 12 bases between the germline ends.

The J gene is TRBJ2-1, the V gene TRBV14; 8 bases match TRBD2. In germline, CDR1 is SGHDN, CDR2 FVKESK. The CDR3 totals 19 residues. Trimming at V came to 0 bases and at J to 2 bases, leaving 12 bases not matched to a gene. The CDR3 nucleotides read TGTGCCAGCAGCCAAGATCCGTCCGGGACTAGAACCCCCTACAATGAGCAGTTCTTC. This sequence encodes CASSQDPSGTRTPYNEQFF.

CDR3 loop: CASSQSREFNQPQHF. CDR3 DNA sequence: TGTGCCAGCAGCCAATCAAGAGAGTTCAATCAGCCCCAGCATTTT. This rearrangement joins TRBV14 to TRBJ1-5; the D is unclear. The CDR3 has 15 residues. Between the trimmed V and J ends, which lost 2 bases and 3 bases, there was a span of 11 bases. Per the germline V gene, CDR1 is SGHDN and CDR2 is FVKESK. Using reference TRBV14 and TRBJ1-5 for the parts outside the CDR3, the full variable domain is EAGVTQFPSHSVIEKGQTVTLRCDPISGHDNLYWYRRVMGKEIKFLLHFVKESKQDESGMPNNRFLAERTGGTYSTLKVQPAELEDSGVYFCASSQSREFNQPQHFGDGTRLSIL.

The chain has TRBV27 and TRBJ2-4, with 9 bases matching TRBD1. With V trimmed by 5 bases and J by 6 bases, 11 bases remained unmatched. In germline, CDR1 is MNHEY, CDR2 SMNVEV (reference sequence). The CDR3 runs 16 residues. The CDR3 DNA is TGTGCCAGCAGTAAGGGCCCGGGACAGGGACGAAACATTCAGTACTTC. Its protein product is CASSKGPGQGRNIQYF.

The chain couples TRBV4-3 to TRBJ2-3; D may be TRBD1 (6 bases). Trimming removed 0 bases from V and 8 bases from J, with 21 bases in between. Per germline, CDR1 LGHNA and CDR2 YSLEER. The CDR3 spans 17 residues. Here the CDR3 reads CASSQDRSQGTTATQYF. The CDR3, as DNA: TGCGCCAGCAGCCAAGATCGATCACAGGGCACGACGGCTACGCAGTATTTT.

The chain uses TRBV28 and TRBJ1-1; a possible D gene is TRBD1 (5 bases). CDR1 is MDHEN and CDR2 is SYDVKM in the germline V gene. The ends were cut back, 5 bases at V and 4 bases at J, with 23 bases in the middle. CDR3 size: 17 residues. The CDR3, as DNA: TGTGCCAGCAGTCGAGGAGAGGTACACCCGGGGCTCACTGAAGCTTTCTTT. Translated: CASSRGEVHPGLTEAFF.

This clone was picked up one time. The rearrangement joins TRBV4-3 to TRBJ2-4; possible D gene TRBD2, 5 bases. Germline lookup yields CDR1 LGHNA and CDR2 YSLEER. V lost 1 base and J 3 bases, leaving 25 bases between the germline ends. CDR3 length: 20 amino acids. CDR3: CASSQAVASWSRKGKNIQYF. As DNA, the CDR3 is TGCGCCAGCAGCCAAGCGGTGGCTAGCTGGTCCAGGAAGGGCAAAAACATTCAGTACTTC.